The TCR beta chain under discussion was sequenced for a study of blood T cell repertoires in COVID-19. CDR1 is MNHEY and CDR2 is SVGEGT in the germline V gene. The CDR3 contains 16 residues. V lost 6 bases to trimming and J lost 4 bases; unmatched junction nucleotides: 10. Using immunoSEQ multiplex PCR, the repertoire was profiled, and TCRdb retains in-frame clones only, with some absent. Seen here are roughly 150,000 clones, 70% to 90% observed once, and the top ten hold 2.4%. This sequence joins TRBV6-2 or TRBV6-3 and TRBJ2-2; the match to TRBD1 covers 8 bases. This TCR derives from a woman in her sixties or seventies with acute or convalescent COVID-19. Sample: peripheral blood. This CDR3 reads CASSRPQTGGTGELFF. CDR3 bases: TGTGCCAGCAGCCGCCCTCAAACAGGGGGCACCGGGGAGCTGTTTTTT.